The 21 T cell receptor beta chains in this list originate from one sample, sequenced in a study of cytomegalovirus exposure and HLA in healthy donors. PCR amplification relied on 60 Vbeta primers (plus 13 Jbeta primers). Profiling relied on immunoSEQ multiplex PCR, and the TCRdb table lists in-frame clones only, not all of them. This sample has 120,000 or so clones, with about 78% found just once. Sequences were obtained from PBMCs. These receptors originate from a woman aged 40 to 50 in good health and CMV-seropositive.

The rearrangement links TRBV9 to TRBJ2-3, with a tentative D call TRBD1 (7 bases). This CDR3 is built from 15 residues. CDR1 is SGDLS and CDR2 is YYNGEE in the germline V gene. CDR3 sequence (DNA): TGTGCAGCGGCCAGGGGGACTCATACCACAGATACGCAGTATTTT. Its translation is CAAARGTHTTDTQYF.

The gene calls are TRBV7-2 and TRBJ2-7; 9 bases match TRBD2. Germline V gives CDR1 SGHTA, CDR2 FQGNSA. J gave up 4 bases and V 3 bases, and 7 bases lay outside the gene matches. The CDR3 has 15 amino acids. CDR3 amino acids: CASSFTGTSPYEQYF. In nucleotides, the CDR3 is TGTGCCAGCAGCTTCACGGGGACTAGCCCTTACGAGCAGTACTTC.

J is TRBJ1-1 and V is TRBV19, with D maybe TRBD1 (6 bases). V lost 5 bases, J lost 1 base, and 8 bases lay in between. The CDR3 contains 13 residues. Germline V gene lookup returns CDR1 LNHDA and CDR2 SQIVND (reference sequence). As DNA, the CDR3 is TGTGCCAGTAGTGTGGACAGGAACACTGAAGCTTTCTTT. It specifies CASSVDRNTEAFF.

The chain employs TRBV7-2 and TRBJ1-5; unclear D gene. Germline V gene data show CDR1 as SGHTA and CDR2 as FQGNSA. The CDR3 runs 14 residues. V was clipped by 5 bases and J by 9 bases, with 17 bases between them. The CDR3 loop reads CASSRTQVPGPQHF. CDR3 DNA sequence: TGTGCCAGCAGCCGCACCCAAGTCCCGGGGCCCCAGCATTTT.

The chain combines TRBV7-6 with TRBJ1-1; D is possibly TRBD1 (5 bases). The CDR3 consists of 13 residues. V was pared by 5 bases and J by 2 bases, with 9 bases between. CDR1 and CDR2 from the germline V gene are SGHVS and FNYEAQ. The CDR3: CASSVGTNTEAFF. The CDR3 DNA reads TGTGCCAGCAGCGTCGGGACTAACACTGAAGCTTTCTTT.

This CDR3 is CASSFSRGTETQYF. In nucleotides, the CDR3 is TGTGCCAGCAGCTTTTCACGGGGAACCGAGACCCAGTACTTC. The chain recombines TRBV7-8 with TRBJ2-5; TRBD2 is a possible D gene (5 bases). Deletions cut 3 bases from V and 5 bases from J, with 13 bases between. Germline V gene sequence: CDR1 SGHVS, CDR2 FQNEAQ. The CDR3 sequence is 14 residues long.

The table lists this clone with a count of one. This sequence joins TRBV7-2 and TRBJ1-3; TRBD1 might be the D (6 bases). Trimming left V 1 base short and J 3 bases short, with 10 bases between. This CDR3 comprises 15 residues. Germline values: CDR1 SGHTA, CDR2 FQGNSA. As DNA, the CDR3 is TGTGCCAGCAGCTTAGACAGGGCAGGTGGAAACACCATATATTTT. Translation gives CASSLDRAGGNTIYF. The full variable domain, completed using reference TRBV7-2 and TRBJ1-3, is GAGVSQSPSNKVTEKGKDVELRCDPISGHTALYWYRQSLGQGLEFLIYFQGNSAPDKSGLPSDRFSAERTGGSVSTLTIQRTQQEDSAVYLCASSLDRAGGNTIYFGEGSWLTVV.

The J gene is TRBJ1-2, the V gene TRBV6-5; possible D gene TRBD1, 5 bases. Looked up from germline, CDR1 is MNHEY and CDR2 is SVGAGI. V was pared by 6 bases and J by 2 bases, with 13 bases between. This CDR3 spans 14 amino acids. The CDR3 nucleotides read TGTGCCAGCAGGCCCTTGCAGGGAAACTATGGCTACACCTTC. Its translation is CASRPLQGNYGYTF.

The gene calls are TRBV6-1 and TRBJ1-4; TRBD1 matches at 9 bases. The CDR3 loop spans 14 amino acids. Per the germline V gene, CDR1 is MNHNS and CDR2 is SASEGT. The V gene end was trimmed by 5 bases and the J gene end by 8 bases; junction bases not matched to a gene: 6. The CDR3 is CASSFWDRDEKLFF. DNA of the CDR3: TGTGCCAGCAGTTTTTGGGACAGGGACGAAAAACTGTTTTTT.

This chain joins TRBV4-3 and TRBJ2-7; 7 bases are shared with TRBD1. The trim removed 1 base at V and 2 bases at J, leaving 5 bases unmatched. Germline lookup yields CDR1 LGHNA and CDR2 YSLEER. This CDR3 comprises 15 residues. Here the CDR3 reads CASSQGIGTAYEQYF. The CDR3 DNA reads TGCGCCAGCAGCCAAGGAATCGGGACAGCCTACGAGCAGTACTTC.

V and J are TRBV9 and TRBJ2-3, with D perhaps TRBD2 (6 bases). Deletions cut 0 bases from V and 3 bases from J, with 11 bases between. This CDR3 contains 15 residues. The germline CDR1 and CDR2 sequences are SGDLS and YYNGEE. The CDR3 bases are TGTGCCAGCAGCGTAGCGGGGGAGGTTACAGATACGCAGTATTTT. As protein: CASSVAGEVTDTQYF.

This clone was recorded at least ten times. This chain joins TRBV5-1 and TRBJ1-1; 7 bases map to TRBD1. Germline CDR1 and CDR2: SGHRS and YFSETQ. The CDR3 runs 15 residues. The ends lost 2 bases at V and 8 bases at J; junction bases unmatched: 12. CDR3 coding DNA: TGCGCCAGCAGCTTATTGACAGGGTTTCAAGCCGAAGCTTTCTTT. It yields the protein CASSLLTGFQAEAFF. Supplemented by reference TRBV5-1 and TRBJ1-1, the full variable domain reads KAGVTQTPRYLIKTRGQQVTLSCSPISGHRSVSWYQQTPGQGLQFLFEYFSETQRNKGNFPGRFSGRQFSNSRSEMNVSTLELGDSALYLCASSLLTGFQAEAFFGQGTRLTVV.

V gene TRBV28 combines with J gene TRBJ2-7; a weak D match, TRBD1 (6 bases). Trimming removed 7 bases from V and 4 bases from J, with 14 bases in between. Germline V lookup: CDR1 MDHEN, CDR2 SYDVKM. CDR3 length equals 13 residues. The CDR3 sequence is CASTTHRVYEQYF. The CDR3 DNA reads TGTGCCAGCACTACGCACAGGGTTTACGAGCAGTACTTC. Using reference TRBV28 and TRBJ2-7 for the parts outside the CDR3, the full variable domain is DVKVTQSSRYLVKRTGEKVFLECVQDMDHENMFWYRQDPGLGLRLIYFSYDVKMKEKGDIPEGYSVSREKKERFSLILESASTNQTSMYLCASTTHRVYEQYFGPGTRLTVT.

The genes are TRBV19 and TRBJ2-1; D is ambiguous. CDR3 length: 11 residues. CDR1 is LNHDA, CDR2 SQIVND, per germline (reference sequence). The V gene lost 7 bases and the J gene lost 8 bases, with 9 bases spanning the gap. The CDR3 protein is CASTSVDEQFF. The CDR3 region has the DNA TGTGCCAGTACCTCCGTCGATGAGCAGTTCTTC.

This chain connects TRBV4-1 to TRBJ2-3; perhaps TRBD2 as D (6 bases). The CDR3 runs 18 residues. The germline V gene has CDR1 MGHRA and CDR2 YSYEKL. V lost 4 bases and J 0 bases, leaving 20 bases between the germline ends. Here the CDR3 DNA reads TGCGCCAGCAGCCGTAGCCCACTAGCCCGATATAGCACAGATACGCAGTATTTT. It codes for CASSRSPLARYSTDTQYF.

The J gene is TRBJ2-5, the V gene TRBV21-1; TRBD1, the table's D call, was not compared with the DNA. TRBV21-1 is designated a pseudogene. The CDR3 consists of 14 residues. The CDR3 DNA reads TGTGCCAGCAGCAAAGGGACAGGGCAAGAGACCCAGTACTTC. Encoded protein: CASSKGTGQETQYF.

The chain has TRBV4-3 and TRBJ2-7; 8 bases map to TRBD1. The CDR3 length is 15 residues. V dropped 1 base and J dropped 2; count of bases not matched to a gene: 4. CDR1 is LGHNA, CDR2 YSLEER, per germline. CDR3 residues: CASSQVARGPYEQYF. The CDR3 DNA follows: TGCGCCAGCAGCCAAGTGGCCAGGGGGCCCTACGAGCAGTACTTC.

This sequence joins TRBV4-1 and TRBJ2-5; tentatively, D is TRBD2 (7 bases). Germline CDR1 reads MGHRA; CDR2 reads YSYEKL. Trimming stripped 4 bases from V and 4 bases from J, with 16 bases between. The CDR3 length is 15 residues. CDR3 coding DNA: TGCGCCAGCAGCCCAGAGGGGGGGGAGGGAGAGACCCAGTACTTC. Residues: CASSPEGGEGETQYF.

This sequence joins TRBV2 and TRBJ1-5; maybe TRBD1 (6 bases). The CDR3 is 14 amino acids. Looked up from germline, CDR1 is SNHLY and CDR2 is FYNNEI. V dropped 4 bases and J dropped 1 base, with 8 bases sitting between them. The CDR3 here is CASSAGASNQPQHF. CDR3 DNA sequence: TGTGCCAGCAGTGCAGGGGCCAGCAATCAGCCCCAGCATTTT.

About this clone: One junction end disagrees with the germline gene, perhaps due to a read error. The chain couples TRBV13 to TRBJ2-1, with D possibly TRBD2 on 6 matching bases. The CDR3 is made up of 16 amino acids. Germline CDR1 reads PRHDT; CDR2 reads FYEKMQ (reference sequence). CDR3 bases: TGTGTCAGCGGGTTCTCTGAGGCTAGCGTTTACAATGAGCAGTTCTTC. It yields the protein CVSGFSEASVYNEQFF.

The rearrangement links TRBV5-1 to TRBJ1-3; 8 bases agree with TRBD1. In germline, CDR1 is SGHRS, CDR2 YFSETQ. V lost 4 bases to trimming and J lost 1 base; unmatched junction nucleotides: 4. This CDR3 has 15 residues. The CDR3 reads CASSPTGDSGNTIYF. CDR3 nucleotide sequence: TGCGCCAGCAGCCCGACAGGGGATTCTGGAAACACCATATATTTT. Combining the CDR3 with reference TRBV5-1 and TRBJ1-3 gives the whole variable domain KAGVTQTPRYLIKTRGQQVTLSCSPISGHRSVSWYQQTPGQGLQFLFEYFSETQRNKGNFPGRFSGRQFSNSRSEMNVSTLELGDSALYLCASSPTGDSGNTIYFGEGSWLTVV.